This T cell receptor (beta chain) is drawn from a study of shared clonotypes between healthy human individuals. Broader study findings: Generally, naive subsets came out with larger estimated richness than memory subsets. Among a handful of donors, about 4.6% of naive CD4 clonotypes were found in common.

The method was immunoSEQ multiplex PCR; TCRdb's version includes in-frame clones alone and lacks a portion of them. The sample lists some 550,000 clones, roughly 97% occurring once. As to this clone: Its specificity is not known. In the same sample, other DNA sequences code for this CDR3.

Naive CD45RA+ and memory CD45RA-negative subsets were split from CD4+ cells. This TCR came from a woman aged 30 to 39 in good health. Specimen: naive CD4+ T cells sorted from blood. Subset of the sample: CD45RA+ positively selected.

CDR3 sequence: CASSPRGSYEQYF. The CDR3 DNA follows: TGTGCCAGCTCACCACGGGGCTCCTACGAGCAGTACTTC. This chain uses TRBV18 with TRBJ2-7; no definite D call. Germline CDR1 reads KGHSH; CDR2 reads LQKENI. V was trimmed by 1 base and J by 0 bases, leaving 4 bases between them. This CDR3 comprises 13 residues.